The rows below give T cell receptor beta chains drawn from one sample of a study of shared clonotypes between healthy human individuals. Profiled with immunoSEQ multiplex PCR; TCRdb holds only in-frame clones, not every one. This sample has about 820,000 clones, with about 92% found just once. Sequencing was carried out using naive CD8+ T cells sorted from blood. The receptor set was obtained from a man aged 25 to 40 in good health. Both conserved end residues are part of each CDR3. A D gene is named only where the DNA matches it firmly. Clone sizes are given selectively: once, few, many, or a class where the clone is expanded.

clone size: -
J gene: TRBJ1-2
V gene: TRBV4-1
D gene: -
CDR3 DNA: TGCGCCAGCAGCCACGTGACGGGGAACTATGGCTACACCTTC
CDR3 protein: CASSHVTGNYGYTF

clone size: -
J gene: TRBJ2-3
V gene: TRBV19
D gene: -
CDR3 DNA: TGTGCCAGTGGAAGGGTGAACACAGATACGCAGTATTTT
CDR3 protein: CASGRVNTDTQYF

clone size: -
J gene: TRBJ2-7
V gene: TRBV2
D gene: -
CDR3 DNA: TGTGCCAGCAGTGACGGGACCGACGTCTACGAGCAGTACTTC
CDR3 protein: CASSDGTDVYEQYF

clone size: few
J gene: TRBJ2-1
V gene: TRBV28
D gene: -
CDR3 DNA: TGTGCCATCGATGGGGGGATTGAGCAGTTCTTC
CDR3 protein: CAIDGGIEQFF

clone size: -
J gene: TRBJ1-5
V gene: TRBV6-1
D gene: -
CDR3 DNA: TGTGCCAGCATGGTAACGGTTTATAGCAATCAGCCCCAGCATTTT
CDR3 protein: CASMVTVYSNQPQHF

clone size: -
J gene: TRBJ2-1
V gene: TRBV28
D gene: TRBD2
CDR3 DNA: TGTGCCAGCAGTTTAGGAGGACTAGCGGGAGGAGGTGTGATGGATGAGCAGTTCTTC
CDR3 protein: CASSLGGLAGGGVMDEQFF

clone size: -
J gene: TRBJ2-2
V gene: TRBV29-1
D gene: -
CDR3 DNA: TGCAGCGTTGAGGGACACAGTGACACCGGGGAGCTGTTTTTT
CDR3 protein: CSVEGHSDTGELFF

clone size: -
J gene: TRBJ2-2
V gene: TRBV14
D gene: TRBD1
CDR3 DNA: TGTGCCAGCAGCCAACCCGCAGGGGGGAACACCGGGGAGCTGTTTTTT
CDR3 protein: CASSQPAGGNTGELFF

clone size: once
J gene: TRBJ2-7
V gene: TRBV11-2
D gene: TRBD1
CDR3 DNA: TGTGCCAGCAGCTTAGGTGCGGACAGGGGCTACGAGCAGTACTTC
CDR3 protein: CASSLGADRGYEQYF

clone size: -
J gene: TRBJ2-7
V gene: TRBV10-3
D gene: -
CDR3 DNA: TGTGCCATCAGTGAGTATTGGGGGTTGCAGGACTCCTACGAGCAGTACTTC
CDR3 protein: CAISEYWGLQDSYEQYF

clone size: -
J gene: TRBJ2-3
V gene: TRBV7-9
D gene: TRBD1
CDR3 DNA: TGTGCCAGCAGTCCCAGAGGGACAGCAAGCACAGATACGCAGTATTTT
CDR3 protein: CASSPRGTASTDTQYF

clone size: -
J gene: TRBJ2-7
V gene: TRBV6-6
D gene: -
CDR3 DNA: TGTGCCAGCAGTTACTCCACGGGCGAGCAGTACTTC
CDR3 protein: CASSYSTGEQYF

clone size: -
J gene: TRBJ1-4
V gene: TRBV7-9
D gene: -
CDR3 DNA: TGTGCCAGCAGCTTAACTGTAGACACGGATCAAGGGGAAAAACTGTTTTTT
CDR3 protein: CASSLTVDTDQGEKLFF

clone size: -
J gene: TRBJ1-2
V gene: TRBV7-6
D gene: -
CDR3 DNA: TGTGCCAGCAGCTTTAGCGTCGGGAGGGTTCCTACCTATGGCTACACCTTC
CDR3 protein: CASSFSVGRVPTYGYTF

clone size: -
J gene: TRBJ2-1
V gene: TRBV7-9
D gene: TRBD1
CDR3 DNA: TGTGCCAGCAGCTCGATATTACAGGGGCCGGGGCAGTTCTTC
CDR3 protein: CASSSILQGPGQFF

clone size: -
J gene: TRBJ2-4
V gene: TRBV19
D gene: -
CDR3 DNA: TGTGCCAGTAGTTCCCTTTCCGGTGACATTCAGTACTTC
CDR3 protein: CASSSLSGDIQYF

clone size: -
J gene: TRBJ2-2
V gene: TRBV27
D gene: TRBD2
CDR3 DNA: TGTGCCAGCAGCCCACTAGCGGCCCAAACCGGGGAGCTGTTTTTT
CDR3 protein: CASSPLAAQTGELFF

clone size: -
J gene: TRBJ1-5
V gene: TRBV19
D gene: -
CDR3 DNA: TGTGCCAGTAGTATTGGTGACAGCAATCAGCCCCAGCATTTT
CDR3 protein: CASSIGDSNQPQHF

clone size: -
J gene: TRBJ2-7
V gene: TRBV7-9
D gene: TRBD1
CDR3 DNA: TGTGCCAGCAGCGGCTTCAGGGGGTTTTACGAGCAGTACTTC
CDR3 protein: CASSGFRGFYEQYF

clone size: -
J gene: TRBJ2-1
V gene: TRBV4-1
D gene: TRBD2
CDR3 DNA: TGCGCCAGCAGCCAAGATGGCGGGAGCTCCTACAATGAGCAGTTCTTC
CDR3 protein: CASSQDGGSSYNEQFF

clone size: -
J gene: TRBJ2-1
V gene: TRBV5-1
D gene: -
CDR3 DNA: TGCGCCAGCAGCTTAAGGTTAGGGTTGCAGGCACCAGACAATGAGCAGTTCTTC
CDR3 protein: CASSLRLGLQAPDNEQFF

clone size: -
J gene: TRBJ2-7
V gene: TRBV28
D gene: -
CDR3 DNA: TGTGCCAGCATCGGAAGTAACTCCTACGAGCAGTACTTC
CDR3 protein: CASIGSNSYEQYF

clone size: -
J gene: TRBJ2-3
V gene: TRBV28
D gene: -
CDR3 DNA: TGTGCCAGCAGTTTACTTTATTCTAGCACAGATACGCAGTATTTT
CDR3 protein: CASSLLYSSTDTQYF

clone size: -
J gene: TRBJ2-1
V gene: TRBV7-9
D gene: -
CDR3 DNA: TGTGCCAGCAGCACCACCCATATGGGAGGCCAAGACTACAATGAGCAGTTCTTC
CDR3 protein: CASSTTHMGGQDYNEQFF

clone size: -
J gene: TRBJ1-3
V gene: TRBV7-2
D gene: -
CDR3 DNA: TGTGCCACTCGTAGCGGCGGTCTTACCTCTGGAAACACCATATATTTT
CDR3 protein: CATRSGGLTSGNTIYF

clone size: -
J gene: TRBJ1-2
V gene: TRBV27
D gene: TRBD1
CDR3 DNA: TGTGCCAGCAGACTGGACAGGACTAACTATGGCTACACCTTC
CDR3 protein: CASRLDRTNYGYTF

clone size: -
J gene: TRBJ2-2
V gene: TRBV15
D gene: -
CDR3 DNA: TGTGCCACCAGCAGAGAAATGCTGAACACCGGGGAGCTGTTTTTT
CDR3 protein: CATSREMLNTGELFF

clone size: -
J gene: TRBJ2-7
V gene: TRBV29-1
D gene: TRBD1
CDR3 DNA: TGCAGCGTTGAAAAGGGACAGGGGGATACCTACGAGCAGTACTTC
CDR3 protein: CSVEKGQGDTYEQYF

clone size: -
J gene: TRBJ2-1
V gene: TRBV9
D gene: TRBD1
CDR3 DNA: TGTGCCAGCAGCGGCCCCGGGACAGAATACAATGAGCAGTTCTTC
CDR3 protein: CASSGPGTEYNEQFF

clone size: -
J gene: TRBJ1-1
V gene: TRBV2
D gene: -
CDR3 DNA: TGTGCCAGCAGAACCAGCATGAACACTGAAGCTTTCTTT
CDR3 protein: CASRTSMNTEAFF

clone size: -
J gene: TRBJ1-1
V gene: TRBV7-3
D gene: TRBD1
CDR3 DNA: TGTGCCAGCAGCGGAAGTACAGGGGGGAGAACTGAAGCTTTCTTT
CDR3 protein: CASSGSTGGRTEAFF

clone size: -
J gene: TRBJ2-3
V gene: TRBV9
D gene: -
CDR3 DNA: TGTGCCAGCAACCTCAGGGCAATGGCCGGCGCCGACACAGATACGCAGTATTTT
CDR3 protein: CASNLRAMAGADTDTQYF

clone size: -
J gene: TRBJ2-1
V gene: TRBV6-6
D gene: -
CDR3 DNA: TGTGCCAGCAGTTACCTCACTAGTAACTCCTACAATGAGCAGTTCTTC
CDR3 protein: CASSYLTSNSYNEQFF

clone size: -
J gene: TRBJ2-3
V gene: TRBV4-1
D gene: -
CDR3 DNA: TGCGCCAGCGCCTCGGACTCTAGCACAGATACGCAGTATTTT
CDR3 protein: CASASDSSTDTQYF

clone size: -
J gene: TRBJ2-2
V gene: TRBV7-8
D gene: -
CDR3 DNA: TGTGCCAGCAGCTTCACCCCCCCTTACGGCGTTAACACCGGGGAGCTGTTTTTT
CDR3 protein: CASSFTPPYGVNTGELFF

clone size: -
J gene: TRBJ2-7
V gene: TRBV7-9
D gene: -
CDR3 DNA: TGTGCCAGCAGCGGTTGGGGGACAACGTACGAGCAGTACTTC
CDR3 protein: CASSGWGTTYEQYF

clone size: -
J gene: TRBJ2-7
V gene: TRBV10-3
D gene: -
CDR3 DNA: TGTGCCATCAGTGCTCCCAACTCCTACGAGCAGTACTTC
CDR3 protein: CAISAPNSYEQYF

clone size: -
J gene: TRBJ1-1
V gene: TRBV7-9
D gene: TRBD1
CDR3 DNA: TGTGCCAGCAGCTTGAAGACACGGACAGGGCTGCCTGAAGCTTTCTTT
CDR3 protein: CASSLKTRTGLPEAFF

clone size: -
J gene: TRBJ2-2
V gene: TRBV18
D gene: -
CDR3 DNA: TGTGCCAGCTCAGCGGGACCGAACACCGGGGAGCTGTTTTTT
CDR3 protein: CASSAGPNTGELFF

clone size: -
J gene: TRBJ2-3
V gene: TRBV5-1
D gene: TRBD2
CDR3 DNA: TGCGCCAGCAGCTTGGCGTCAGCGGGAGTTAGGACAGATACGCAGTATTTT
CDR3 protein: CASSLASAGVRTDTQYF

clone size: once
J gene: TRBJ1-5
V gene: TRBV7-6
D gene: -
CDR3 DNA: TGTGCCAGCAGCTCTGGGGGCAGGGACCAGCCCCAGCATTTT
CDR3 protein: CASSSGGRDQPQHF

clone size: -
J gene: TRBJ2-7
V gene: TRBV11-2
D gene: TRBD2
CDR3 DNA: TGTGCCAGCAGCTTACGGAGGACTACTAGCGGTGGCTACGAGCAGTACTTC
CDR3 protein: CASSLRRTTSGGYEQYF

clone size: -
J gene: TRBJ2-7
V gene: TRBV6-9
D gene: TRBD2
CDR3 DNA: TGTGCCAGCAGTCTGTGGGGAGGGCCTCCCTCCTTTAGCCCCTACGAGCAGTACTTC
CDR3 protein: CASSLWGGPPSFSPYEQYF

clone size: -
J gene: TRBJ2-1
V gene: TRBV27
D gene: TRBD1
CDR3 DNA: TGTGCCAGCACCGTGGACAGGGGTCGGCCATCCCGCTACAATGAGCAGTTCTTC
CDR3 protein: CASTVDRGRPSRYNEQFF

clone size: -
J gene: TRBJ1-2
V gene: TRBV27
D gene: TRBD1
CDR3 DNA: TGTGCCAGCAGTTTGGGGGGGACAGAGAATATCTATGGCTACACCTTC
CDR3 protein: CASSLGGTENIYGYTF

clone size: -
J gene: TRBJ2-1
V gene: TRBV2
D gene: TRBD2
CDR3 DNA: TGTGCCACCGTCGGGGGGAGCAATGAGCAGTTCTTC
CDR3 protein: CATVGGSNEQFF

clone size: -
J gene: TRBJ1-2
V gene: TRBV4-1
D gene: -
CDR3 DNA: TGCGCCAGCAGCCAAGAGAAGGGTAGGGATGGCTACACCTTC
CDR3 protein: CASSQEKGRDGYTF

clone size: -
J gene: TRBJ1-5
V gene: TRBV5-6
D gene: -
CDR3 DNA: TGTGCCAGCAGCTTGGAGGGCGAGGGCAAAATGCCCCAGCATTTT
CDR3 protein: CASSLEGEGKMPQHF

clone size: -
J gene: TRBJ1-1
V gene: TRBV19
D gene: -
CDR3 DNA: TGTGCCAGTAGTACCCGGGAAGCTACCTGGTCCTTTAGCACTGAAGCTTTCTTT
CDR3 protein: CASSTREATWSFSTEAFF

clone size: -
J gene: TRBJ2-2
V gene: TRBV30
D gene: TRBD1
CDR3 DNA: TGTGCCTCAACAGGGGGAACCGGGGAGCTGTTTTTT
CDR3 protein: CASTGGTGELFF

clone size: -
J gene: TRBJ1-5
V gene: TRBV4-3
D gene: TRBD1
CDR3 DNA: TGCGCCAGCAGCCCAGGGACAGGGGGCGCAAGGGTCAATCAGCCCCAGCATTTT
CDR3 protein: CASSPGTGGARVNQPQHF